These 22 T cell receptor beta chains share one sample of origin, sequenced in a study of OX40 agonist ivuxolimab in advanced cancers. The assay was immunoSEQ multiplex PCR, and TCRdb's table has in-frame clones only and misses some. This sample has around 38,000 clones, with about 90% found just once. The source was CD4+ or CD8+ T cells sorted from blood, collected in a trial of the OX40 agonist ivuxolimab. Source of these receptors: an adult with an advanced solid tumor such as melanoma, head and neck, liver or kidney cancer.

The V gene is TRBV6-5, the J gene TRBJ2-3; D remains ambiguous. Germline V gene data show CDR1 as MNHEY and CDR2 as SVGAGI. The length of the CDR3 is 15 residues. V shed 6 bases and J shed 5 bases, with 18 bases lying between them. Here the CDR3 DNA reads TGTGCCAGCAGCCGCCGGTCCGGATGGAGAGATACGCAGTATTTT. Translation gives CASSRRSGWRDTQYF.

The chain has TRBV6-5 and TRBJ2-3; 10 bases line up with TRBD2. This CDR3 has 15 residues. The junction had 5 bases not matched to a gene; V was cut back by 6 bases and J by 2 bases. Per germline, CDR1 MNHEY and CDR2 SVGAGI. The DNA for the CDR3 is TGTGCCAGCAGCGTACTAGCGGGGACCACAGATACGCAGTATTTT. Encoded protein: CASSVLAGTTDTQYF.

This sequence joins TRBV9 and TRBJ2-2; possibly TRBD2 for D (5 bases). Trimming removed 3 bases at V and 1 base at J, with 7 bases between. The CDR3 is made up of 14 amino acids. The germline V gene has CDR1 SGDLS and CDR2 YYNGEE. The CDR3 nucleotides read TGTGCCAGCAGCGGGACTTTGAACACCGGGGAGCTGTTTTTT. Residues: CASSGTLNTGELFF.

This clone was seen more than once but under ten times. This chain joins TRBV4-3 and TRBJ1-5, with D possibly TRBD1 on 5 matching bases. V dropped 0 bases and J dropped 1 base, with 10 bases sitting between them. In germline, CDR1 is LGHNA, CDR2 YSLEER. The CDR3 runs to 16 residues. The CDR3 loop reads CASSQDRVSSNQPQHF. The CDR3 DNA is TGCGCCAGCAGCCAAGACAGGGTGAGCAGCAATCAGCCCCAGCATTTT.

The gene calls are TRBV2 and TRBJ1-2, with 11 positions matching TRBD1. The CDR3 runs 12 residues. Trimming removed 11 bases from V and 6 bases from J; junction bases left unmatched: 5. The V gene's germline CDR1 is SNHLY and CDR2 FYNNEI. CDR3 amino acids: CAGRTGGHGYTF. The CDR3 DNA sequence: TGTGCCGGGCGGACAGGGGGCCATGGCTACACCTTC.

V gene TRBV10-3 combines with J gene TRBJ1-3; the D is unclear. The V end was cut by 3 bases, the J end by 3 bases, with 6 bases between. The germline V gene has CDR1 ENHRY and CDR2 SYGVKD. The CDR3 is 13 amino acids. The CDR3 here is CAISDSSGNTIYF. The CDR3 coding sequence is TGTGCCATCAGTGACAGTAGTGGAAACACCATATATTTT.

The chain uses TRBV4-1 and TRBJ1-2; TRBD1 matches at 10 bases. V lost 1 base to trimming and J lost 4 bases; unmatched junction nucleotides: 6. The CDR3 contains 16 residues. Germline assignment: CDR1 MGHRA and CDR2 YSYEKL. The CDR3 DNA sequence: TGCGCCAGCAGCCAAGTGGCGACAGGGGGCCCCTATGGCTACACCTTC. This sequence encodes CASSQVATGGPYGYTF.

The genes are TRBV5-6 and TRBJ2-5, with no clear D. The DNA end lines up better with TRBJ2-7; the J call may be wrong. The CDR3 spans 16 residues. In germline, CDR1 is SGHDT, CDR2 YYEEEE. CDR3 DNA: TGTGCCAGCAGCCCCCGACGGCTACCCAACCCCTACGAGCAGTACTTC. Its protein is CASSPRRLPNPYEQYF.

The V call is TRBV11-1, the J call TRBJ2-1, with a tentative D call TRBD2 (5 bases). The germline CDR1 and CDR2 sequences are SGHAT and FQDESV (reference sequence). Trimming pared 1 base from V and 9 bases from J, leaving 16 bases between. The length of the CDR3 is 15 residues. This chain's CDR3 is CASSLVPAEGGEQFF. Written as DNA, the CDR3 is TGTGCCAGCAGCTTAGTTCCCGCAGAGGGCGGTGAGCAGTTCTTC.

The chain has TRBV2 and TRBJ1-3; 7 bases are shared with TRBD1. CDR1 is SNHLY and CDR2 is FYNNEI in the germline V gene. Losses at the gene ends were 8 bases for V and 3 bases for J; bases not matched to a gene: 7. The length of the CDR3 is 14 residues. Written as DNA, the CDR3 is TGTGCCAGCGGAGACAGGGCGCTTGGAAACACCATATATTTT. This encodes CASGDRALGNTIYF. The variable domain in full, completed from reference TRBV2 and TRBJ1-3, reads EPEVTQTPSHQVTQMGQEVILRCVPISNHLYFYWYRQILGQKVEFLVSFYNNEISEKSEIFDDQFSVERPDGSNFTLKIRSTKLEDSAMYFCASGDRALGNTIYFGEGSWLTVV.

The chain couples TRBV7-8 to TRBJ2-5; 9 bases are shared with TRBD2. CDR1 SGHVS and CDR2 FQNEAQ come from the germline V gene. Trimming cost V 3 bases and J 1 base; bases outside gene matches: 3. The CDR3 has 15 amino acids. The CDR3 nucleotides are TGTGCCAGCAGCTTCCTAGCGGGGCTCCAAGAGACCCAGTACTTC. Its protein is CASSFLAGLQETQYF.

The chain joins TRBV7-2 to TRBJ1-2; D gene unclear. The V gene lost 2 bases and the J gene lost 6 bases, with 7 bases spanning the gap. CDR1 and CDR2 from the germline V gene are SGHTA and FQGNSA. This CDR3 has 12 residues. The CDR3 here is CASSLKGHGYTF. The CDR3 region has the DNA TGTGCCAGCAGCTTAAAGGGCCATGGCTACACCTTC. The full variable domain, rest sourced from reference TRBV7-2 and TRBJ1-2, is GAGVSQSPSNKVTEKGKDVELRCDPISGHTALYWYRQSLGQGLEFLIYFQGNSAPDKSGLPSDRFSAERTGGSVSTLTIQRTQQEDSAVYLCASSLKGHGYTFGSGTRLTVV.

The gene calls are TRBV6-5 and TRBJ1-1; a possible D gene is TRBD1 (5 bases). Germline CDR1 reads MNHEY; CDR2 reads SVGAGI. CDR3 size: 12 residues. V shed 8 bases and J shed 0 bases, with 7 bases lying between them. CDR3 nucleotide sequence: TGTGCCAGCGTGGGGCTGAACACTGAAGCTTTCTTT. This gives the protein CASVGLNTEAFF.

The chain is built from TRBV10-3 and TRBJ1-5; D unclear. The germline V gene encodes CDR1 ENHRY and CDR2 SYGVKD. The CDR3 runs 13 residues. With 6 bases removed from V and 8 bases from J, the gap between germline ends came to 14 bases. The CDR3: CAISALLAEPQHF. The CDR3 DNA reads as TGTGCCATCAGCGCACTTTTAGCGGAGCCCCAGCATTTT.

The chain is built from TRBV6-1 and TRBJ1-5, with TRBD1 matching 9 bases. Germline loops: CDR1 MNHNS, CDR2 SASEGT. The CDR3 extends over 16 amino acids. V lost 4 bases and J lost 3; bases outside the gene matches: 7. The CDR3 nucleotides are TGTGCCAGCAGTGCAACCGGGACAGGGTTCAATCAGCCCCAGCATTTT. It encodes CASSATGTGFNQPQHF.

V gene TRBV7-8 combines with J gene TRBJ1-1; D is ambiguous. Trimming cost V 1 base and J 1 base, with 10 bases left between them. The CDR3 runs 15 residues. CDR1 is SGHVS, CDR2 FQNEAQ, per germline. The CDR3 DNA is TGTGCCAGCAGCTTAGAGGCGTGGTCGAACACTGAAGCTTTCTTT. Translating it yields CASSLEAWSNTEAFF.

The chain uses TRBV19 and TRBJ1-2, with D unresolved. The CDR3 runs to 13 residues. CDR1 and CDR2 from the germline V gene are LNHDA and SQIVND (reference sequence). Trimming pared 10 bases from V and 8 bases from J, leaving 20 bases between. CDR3 coding DNA: TGTGCCACCAACCAGGCGTTCTACTTCGGCTACACCTTC. It specifies CATNQAFYFGYTF. Full variable domain (remainder filled in from reference TRBV19 and TRBJ1-2): DGGITQSPKYLFRKEGQNVTLSCEQNLNHDAMYWYRQDPGQGLRLIYYSQIVNDFQKGDIAEGYSVSREKKESFPLTVTSAQKNPTAFYLCATNQAFYFGYTFGSGTRLTVV.

The chain recombines TRBV25-1 with TRBJ2-1; 10 bases align to TRBD2. CDR1 and CDR2 from the germline V gene are MGHDK and SYGVNS. The J segment lost 4 bases and the V segment lost 1 base, leaving 1 base of the junction unmatched. The CDR3 runs 15 residues. CDR3 nucleotide sequence: TGTGCCAGCAGTGAATTAGCGGGGGGATACAATGAGCAGTTCTTC. Residues: CASSELAGGYNEQFF.

The chain is built from TRBV13 and TRBJ1-1; the D is unclear. V was shortened by 3 bases and J by 4 bases, with 6 bases between the two germline ends. The germline CDR1 and CDR2 sequences are PRHDT and FYEKMQ (reference sequence). The CDR3 is made up of 12 amino acids. This CDR3 reads CASSFPGTEAFF. CDR3 sequence (DNA): TGTGCCAGCAGCTTTCCCGGCACTGAAGCTTTCTTT.

V gene TRBV29-1 combines with J gene TRBJ2-5; D is perhaps TRBD2 (6 bases). Per the germline V gene, CDR1 is SQVTM and CDR2 is ANQGSEA. CDR3 length: 16 amino acids. The V gene lost 3 bases and the J gene lost 2 bases, with 19 bases spanning the gap. This CDR3 reads CSVDAWGEAGQETQYF. For the CDR3, the DNA is TGCAGCGTTGACGCCTGGGGGGAGGCGGGTCAAGAGACCCAGTACTTC.

The chain combines TRBV29-1 with TRBJ2-6; D is unresolved. Looked up from germline, CDR1 is SQVTM and CDR2 is ANQGSEA. The CDR3 runs 14 residues. V was shortened by 6 bases and J by 1 base, with 10 bases between the two germline ends. The CDR3 DNA follows: TGCAGCGTCACCGTGACATCTGGGGCCAACGTCCTGACTTTC. Its protein product is CSVTVTSGANVLTF.

The chain carries TRBV9 and TRBJ2-5; tentatively, D is TRBD1 or TRBD2 (6 bases each). The CDR3 sequence is 14 residues long. Germline values: CDR1 SGDLS, CDR2 YYNGEE. The V end lost 0 bases, the J end lost 5 bases, and 11 bases lay between the germline ends. The CDR3 is CASSVAGAGETQYF. DNA for the CDR3: TGTGCCAGCAGCGTAGCGGGGGCGGGGGAGACCCAGTACTTC.